This T cell receptor beta chain was identified in a study of control samples from healthy donors and cancer patients. Data came from immunoSEQ multiplex PCR; TCRdb stores just in-frame clones and leaves some out. Of 120,000 to 150,000 clones listed, 80% to 95% are singletons. V gave up 4 bases and J gave up 4 bases, with 10 bases separating them. This CDR3 has 13 residues. Per the germline V gene, CDR1 is MNHEY and CDR2 is SVGEGT. Input material: blood. The receptor comes from a man younger than 45 in good health. The chain has TRBV6-2 or TRBV6-3 and TRBJ2-5; D is possibly TRBD1 (5 bases). Written as DNA, the CDR3 is TGTGCCAGCAGTTCAGGGTTCGCAGAGACCCAGTACTTC. Translating gives CASSSGFAETQYF.